A single sample gave rise to the 21 T cell receptor beta chains below, sequenced in a study of cytomegalovirus exposure and HLA in healthy donors (dated 2017 in TCRdb). The library was made by the immunoSEQ multiplex PCR assay. For the multiplex PCR, a mixture combining 60 forward primers for TCR Vbeta segments and 13 reverse primers for TCR Jbeta segments was used. TCRdb took this table from immuneACCESS and kept in-frame rearrangements with V and J called. Such tables lack part of the clones; where checked against another copy, unresolved V genes explain under half of the gap, and the rest is unexplained. For this sample the table gives about 98,000 clones, of which around four fifths were detected only once. The ten largest clonotypes hold 2.5% to 3% of the sample. The sequenced sample was PBMCs. The receptor source for this set is a man between 35 and 55 years old in good health and CMV-seronegative.

The chain has TRBV5-4 and TRBJ2-2, with D uncertain. Germline CDR1 and CDR2: SGHNT and YYREEE (reference sequence). The V and J ends lost 4 bases and 4 bases respectively, with 8 bases between them. The CDR3 contains 13 residues. CDR3 DNA sequence: TGTGCCAGCAGCCCTCCTCGCACCGGGGAGCTGTTTTTT. It specifies CASSPPRTGELFF. The full variable domain, its missing parts supplied by reference TRBV5-4 and TRBJ2-2, is ETGVTQSPTHLIKTRGQQVTLRCSSQSGHNTVSWYQQALGQGPQFIFQYYREEENGRGNFPPRFSGLQFPNYSSELNVNALELDDSALYLCASSPPRTGELFFGEGSRLTVL.

This chain uses TRBV29-1 with TRBJ1-2; the match to TRBD1 covers 7 bases. CDR1 and CDR2 from the germline V gene are SQVTM and ANQGSEA. V dropped 4 bases and J dropped 8; count of bases not matched to a gene: 10. The length of the CDR3 is 13 residues. DNA for the CDR3: TGCAGCGTTGCCCAGACAGGGTTGTTCGGCTACACCTTC. Protein sequence: CSVAQTGLFGYTF.

This clone was counted a few times. The chain combines TRBV7-2 with TRBJ2-7; maybe TRBD2 (7 bases). Germline V CDR1 and CDR2: SGHTA, FQGNSA. The CDR3 extends over 13 amino acids. Trimming cost V 3 bases and J 5 bases, with 11 bases left between them. Written as DNA, the CDR3 is TGTGCCAGCAGCTTCTGGGGGGGCCACGAGCAGTACTTC. Residues: CASSFWGGHEQYF.

The V gene is TRBV6-1, the J gene TRBJ1-2, with 8 bases matching TRBD1. The CDR3 runs 13 residues. Trimming took 8 bases from V and 7 from J; bases not matched to a gene: 9. CDR1 and CDR2 from the germline V gene are MNHNS and SASEGT. The CDR3 DNA sequence: TGTGCCAGCGGCCAGGGGGCAATAGGTGGCTACACCTTC. Protein: CASGQGAIGGYTF.

The chain links TRBV30 to TRBJ1-2; 11 bases are a match to TRBD1. With V trimmed by 2 bases and J by 8 bases, 7 bases remained unmatched. From germline, CDR1 is GTSNPN and CDR2 SVGIG (reference sequence). The CDR3 covers 14 residues. In DNA form, the CDR3 reads TGTGCCTGGAGTTACGGGACAGGGGGTTGGGGCTACACCTTC. Protein sequence: CAWSYGTGGWGYTF.

About this clone: Other nucleotide sequences in the sample specify the same CDR3. This chain uses TRBV6-6 with TRBJ1-1; 7 nucleotides agree with TRBD1. Germline-derived CDR1 and CDR2 are MNHNY and SVGAGI (reference sequence). This CDR3 has 14 amino acids. V dropped 2 bases and J dropped 2; count of bases not matched to a gene: 2. The CDR3 here is CASSYGGGNTEAFF. CDR3 DNA sequence: TGTGCCAGCAGTTACGGAGGGGGCAACACTGAAGCTTTCTTT.

This chain joins TRBV5-4 and TRBJ1-1; D may be TRBD1 (6 bases). Germline CDR1 is SGHNT and CDR2 is YYREEE (reference sequence). There are 13 residues in the CDR3. V dropped 6 bases and J dropped 0 bases, with 9 bases sitting between them. The CDR3 coding sequence is TGTGCCAGCACCCGGGACATGAACACTGAAGCTTTCTTT. Protein product: CASTRDMNTEAFF.

This chain joins TRBV7-9 and TRBJ2-1; the match to TRBD1 covers 9 bases. Trimming at V came to 0 bases and at J to 3 bases, leaving 6 bases not matched to a gene. The CDR3 has 17 amino acids. Looked up from germline, CDR1 is SEHNR and CDR2 is FQNEAQ (reference sequence). CDR3 sequence: CASSLATGGVRYNEQFF. CDR3 coding DNA: TGTGCCAGCAGCTTAGCAACAGGGGGCGTGCGCTACAATGAGCAGTTCTTC.

The chain employs TRBV28 and TRBJ1-1, with a weak D call TRBD1 (5 bases). Per germline, CDR1 MDHEN and CDR2 SYDVKM. V dropped 11 bases and J dropped 6 bases, with 10 bases sitting between them. There are 10 residues in the CDR3. Here the CDR3 reads CAAGGAEAFF. The CDR3 DNA sequence: TGTGCCGCGGGGGGGGCTGAAGCTTTCTTT.

As concerns this clone: At one of its ends the junction is not consistent with the germline gene, which may arise from a read error. This chain joins TRBV7-9 and TRBJ1-2; maybe TRBD1 (5 bases). CDR1 is SEHNR and CDR2 is FQNEAQ in the germline V gene (reference sequence). CDR3 length equals 14 residues. CDR3 amino acids: CSSSPTGGIYGYTF. The CDR3 region has the DNA TGTTCCAGCAGCCCCACGGGGGGGATTTATGGCTACACCTTC. The full variable domain, in which reference TRBV7-9 and TRBJ1-2 provide the parts outside the CDR3, is DTGVSQNPRHKITKRGQNVTFRCDPISEHNRLYWYRQTLGQGPEFLTYFQNEAQLEKSRLLSDRFSAERPKGSFSTLEIQRTEQGDSAMYLCSSSPTGGIYGYTFGSGTRLTVV.

Comment on this clone: The sample has other DNA sequences that encode this CDR3 too. The chain carries TRBV27 and TRBJ1-5, with D perhaps matching TRBD1 (6 bases). The CDR3 runs to 15 residues. Trimming left V 0 bases short and J 2 bases short, with 8 bases between. CDR1 is MNHEY, CDR2 SMNVEV, per germline (reference sequence). CDR3: CASSLSSGGNQPQHF. CDR3 DNA sequence: TGTGCCAGCAGTTTATCGTCAGGGGGCAATCAGCCCCAGCATTTT.

The chain combines TRBV6-1 with TRBJ1-1; D is unresolved. Per the germline V gene, CDR1 is MNHNS and CDR2 is SASEGT. The V gene lost 6 bases and the J gene lost 8 bases, with 13 bases spanning the gap. This CDR3 has 12 residues. CDR3 sequence: CASREVTVEAFF. Written as DNA, the CDR3 is TGTGCCAGCAGGGAGGTGACGGTAGAAGCTTTCTTT.

This clone has just one count. This sequence joins TRBV7-2 and TRBJ2-5; 9 bases are shared with TRBD2. The CDR3 is 15 residues long. Germline V gives CDR1 SGHTA, CDR2 FQGNSA. After removal of 1 base from V and 2 bases from J, the junction contained 2 bases not matched to a gene. The CDR3 protein is CASSLVLAGQETQYF. CDR3 coding DNA: TGTGCCAGCAGCTTAGTCCTAGCGGGACAAGAGACCCAGTACTTC.

This chain joins TRBV19 and TRBJ1-5; 7 bases align to TRBD1. The CDR3 runs 13 residues. Unmatched junction bases numbered 0, after V lost 3 bases and J lost 4 bases. Germline V gives CDR1 LNHDA, CDR2 SQIVND (reference sequence). Here the CDR3 reads CASSMTGNQPQHF. In DNA form, the CDR3 reads TGTGCCAGTAGTATGACAGGGAATCAGCCCCAGCATTTT.

The genes are TRBV7-2 and TRBJ1-4; D is unresolved. Trimming shortened V by 2 bases and J by 8 bases, and 12 bases separated the two germline ends. CDR1 and CDR2 from the germline V gene are SGHTA and FQGNSA. This CDR3 contains 14 residues. The CDR3 sequence is CASSLFGVGEKLFF. The CDR3, as DNA: TGTGCCAGCAGCTTATTCGGGGTGGGAGAAAAACTGTTTTTT.

CDR3 in amino acids: CASSEGTKTEAFF. CDR3 nucleotides: TGTGCCAGCAGTGAAGGGACAAAAACTGAAGCTTTCTTT. The gene calls are TRBV2 and TRBJ1-1; D may be TRBD1 (5 bases). V was cut by 1 base and J by 5 bases, with 8 bases left in between. Germline-derived CDR1 and CDR2 are SNHLY and FYNNEI. The CDR3 loop spans 13 amino acids.

The rearrangement joins TRBV7-9 to TRBJ2-7; D unclear. The germline gives CDR1 SEHNR, CDR2 FQNEAQ (reference sequence). The CDR3 length is 11 residues. The ends were cut back, 5 bases at V and 2 bases at J, with 4 bases in the middle. CDR3 sequence: CASSRAYEQYF. The CDR3 DNA sequence: TGTGCCAGCAGCCGGGCCTACGAGCAGTACTTC.

This chain joins TRBV27 and TRBJ1-1; unclear D gene. The CDR3 is 13 residues long. Trimming stripped 1 base from V and 4 bases from J, with 7 bases between. From germline, CDR1 is MNHEY and CDR2 SMNVEV (reference sequence). The chain's CDR3 is CASSLLTGTEAFF. The CDR3 nucleotides read TGTGCCAGCAGTTTATTAACGGGCACTGAAGCTTTCTTT.

V and J are TRBV5-1 and TRBJ2-7, with D hard to call. Trimming stripped 0 bases from V and 4 bases from J, with 8 bases between. CDR1 and CDR2 from the germline V gene are SGHRS and YFSETQ. This CDR3 comprises 13 residues. The CDR3 DNA follows: TGCGCCAGCAGCTTGGAAACATGGTACGAGCAGTACTTC. The encoded protein is CASSLETWYEQYF.

The chain combines TRBV9 with TRBJ2-2, with 8 bases aligning to TRBD1. This CDR3 is built from 14 residues. Germline CDR1 and CDR2: SGDLS and YYNGEE. The trim removed 4 bases at V and 4 bases at J, leaving 3 bases unmatched. CDR3 nucleotide sequence: TGTGCCAGCAGCCTCACAGGGGGCACCGGGGAGCTGTTTTTT. Translated, it gives CASSLTGGTGELFF.

V usage is TRBV6-5 and J usage is TRBJ2-7; D gene ambiguous. The CDR3 consists of 14 residues. Germline lookup yields CDR1 MNHEY and CDR2 SVGAGI. Trimming stripped 0 bases from V and 0 bases from J, with 6 bases between. The CDR3 region has the DNA TGTGCCAGCAGTTACTCGGGCAGCTCCTACGAGCAGTACTTC. Residues: CASSYSGSSYEQYF.